This is a list of T cell receptor beta chains from one sample in a study of post-analysis software for immune sequencing data. TCRdb reprocessed the PCR reads via MiXCR and lists one record per CDR3 protein. This sample carries about 810,000 distinct CDR3 sequences, approximately 50% of them seen once, and the ten largest clones take approximately 4.2%. The source material was blood. Source of these receptors: a girl aged 10-17 years with multiple sclerosis. Both conserved end residues are part of each CDR3. A D gene is named only where the DNA matches it firmly. Clone size appears in some rows only: once, few, many, or a class for an expanded clone.

J gene,D gene,CDR3 length,clone size,V gene,CDR3 DNA,CDR3 protein
TRBJ1-1,NA,12,once,TRBV12-3/TRBV12-4,TGTGCCAGCAGTTTTGTCCAGGGCAAAGCTTTCTTT,CASSFVQGKAFF
TRBJ1-4,NA,16,few,TRBV5-1,TGCGCCAGCGGGCCTGAGGGCGGGACAACTAATGAAAAACTGTTTTTT,CASGPEGGTTNEKLFF
TRBJ2-2,NA,13,NA,TRBV27,TGTGCCAGCAGGCAGGGGACGGGCGGGGAGCTGTTTTTT,CASRQGTGGELFF
TRBJ1-5,NA,16,NA,TRBV20-1,TGCAGTGCTAGAGCCCGGGACGTAACTAGCAATCAGCCCCAGCATTTT,CSARARDVTSNQPQHF
TRBJ2-2,NA,16,few,TRBV5-6,TGTGCCAGCAGTTTAGAGGGAGTAGATACGATCGGGGAGCTGTTTTTT,CASSLEGVDTIGELFF
TRBJ1-3,TRBD1,13,NA,TRBV20-1,TGCAGTGTGGGGACAGGGCTAGGAAACACCATATATTTT,CSVGTGLGNTIYF
TRBJ2-5,NA,15,NA,TRBV5-1,TGCGCCAGCAGCCCCCTCGTGGGGGCGAGGGAGACCCAGTACTTC,CASSPLVGARETQYF
TRBJ2-1,TRBD2,16,NA,TRBV6-2/TRBV6-3,TGTGCCAGCAGATTTAAAAGCGGGGGGGCCATCGATGAGCAGTTCTTC,CASRFKSGGAIDEQFF
TRBJ2-7,NA,17,few,TRBV10-3,TGTGCCATCAGTAGGCTTGCGGCTATGTCATCCTACAATGAGCAGTACTTC,CAISRLAAMSSYNEQYF
TRBJ2-3,TRBD1,15,NA,TRBV2,TGTGCCAGCAGTTATGATACAGGGGTTCCAGATACGCAGTATTTT,CASSYDTGVPDTQYF
TRBJ2-1,NA,18,NA,TRBV7-6,TGTGCCAGCAGCCCCCTTTTTGAGGTGGAGGAAAGCTACAATGAGCAGTTCTTC,CASSPLFEVEESYNEQFF
TRBJ2-1,NA,13,NA,TRBV25-1,TGTGCCAGCAGACCGGACAGTTCCAATGAGCAGTTCTTC,CASRPDSSNEQFF
TRBJ2-1,NA,13,NA,TRBV7-9,TGTGCCAGCAGAAGACAGGCCCTCAATGAGCAGTTCTTC,CASRRQALNEQFF
TRBJ1-2,TRBD1,13,NA,TRBV28,TGTGCCAGCAGACGGACAGGGAGCTATGGCTACACCTTC,CASRRTGSYGYTF
TRBJ2-7,NA,14,NA,TRBV27,TGTGCCAGCAGTCCCCCCGGCGGGGGCCACGAGCAGTACTTC,CASSPPGGGHEQYF
TRBJ2-3,TRBD2,18,NA,TRBV18,TGTGCCAGCTCAAAACCGGGACTAAGCGCATACCGCACAGATACGCAGTATTTT,CASSKPGLSAYRTDTQYF
TRBJ1-1,NA,18,once,TRBV29-1,TGCAGCGTTGTATACCTCGTGAGGGGGGCGAGGGCGGGGGTCGAAGCTTTCTTT,CSVVYLVRGARAGVEAFF
TRBJ1-2,NA,13,NA,TRBV20-1,TGCAGTGCTAGAGGCGTCGGCTTAGGTGGCTACACCTTC,CSARGVGLGGYTF
TRBJ2-3,NA,17,NA,TRBV15,TGTGCCACCAGCAGAGAACTAAGCGAGCGGAGCACAGATACGCAGTATTTT,CATSRELSERSTDTQYF
TRBJ2-1,NA,14,NA,TRBV29-1,TGCAGCGCTGTTACAGGGAGGTCCTACAATGAGCAGTTCTTC,CSAVTGRSYNEQFF
TRBJ2-1,TRBD2,15,few,TRBV20-1,TGCAGTGTCCTGGGTCGGCGGGAGCTATACAATGAGCAGTTCTTC,CSVLGRRELYNEQFF
TRBJ2-5,NA,14,NA,TRBV5-5,TGTGCCAGCAGCTTGTTCGTTACGGAAGAGACCCAGTACTTC,CASSLFVTEETQYF
TRBJ2-7,TRBD1,16,few,TRBV3-1,TGTGCCAGCAGGGCCGGGACAGGGGGCGATGACTACGAGCAGTACTTC,CASRAGTGGDDYEQYF
TRBJ2-1,TRBD2,18,NA,TRBV12-3/TRBV12-4,TGTGCCAGCAGTCCGCGGACTAGCGGGAGTACCCCCTACAATGAGCAGTTCTTC,CASSPRTSGSTPYNEQFF
TRBJ2-7,TRBD2,15,few,TRBV20-1,TGCAGTGCTAGAGATCCGGCTAGCGGTCCCTACGAGCAGTACTTC,CSARDPASGPYEQYF
TRBJ2-1,NA,15,once,TRBV14,TGTGCCAGCAGCCAAGAGACTCTCCGGGGGAATGAGCAGTTCTTC,CASSQETLRGNEQFF
TRBJ2-4,NA,11,few,TRBV29-1,TGCAGCGTAGGACTCAAAAACATTCAGTACTTC,CSVGLKNIQYF
TRBJ1-1,NA,13,once,TRBV29-1,TGCAGCGTTGGTGGCAGCCCGAACACTGAAGCTTTCTTT,CSVGGSPNTEAFF
TRBJ2-5,TRBD2,15,NA,TRBV7-3,TGTGCCAGCAGCCCCGCTAGCGGGAGGGCGGAGACCCAGTACTTC,CASSPASGRAETQYF
TRBJ2-3,TRBD2,19,few,TRBV5-1,TGCGCCAGCAGCTCCGGACTAGCGGGAGGGTCCCCTCACACAGATACGCAGTATTTT,CASSSGLAGGSPHTDTQYF
TRBJ2-7,TRBD1,15,NA,TRBV4-1,TGCGCCAGCAGCCAAATGAGTCAGGGGGTTGGCGAGCAGTACTTC,CASSQMSQGVGEQYF
TRBJ2-3,TRBD2,17,NA,TRBV7-2,TGTGCCAGCAGCTTTCGGGGACTACCCCCTCCGGCAGATACGCAGTATTTT,CASSFRGLPPPADTQYF
TRBJ2-1,TRBD2,14,NA,TRBV7-8,TGTGCCACCGCGGGGAAGGCTAGCGGGAGGGAGCAGTTCTTC,CATAGKASGREQFF
TRBJ2-1,TRBD2,13,NA,TRBV10-3,TGTGCCATCTGGACTAGCGGGGTCAATGAGCAGTTCTTC,CAIWTSGVNEQFF
TRBJ2-5,NA,12,few,TRBV7-9,TGTGCCGGAACTGACAGGCAAGAGACCCAGTACTTC,CAGTDRQETQYF
TRBJ2-1,TRBD2,15,few,TRBV10-1,TGCGCCAGCAGTGAAGGTCTAGCGGGCTACAATGAGCAGTTCTTC,CASSEGLAGYNEQFF
TRBJ2-7,TRBD1,15,NA,TRBV29-1,TGCAGCGTTGAATCCCGGGACAGGGAGTCCTACGAGCAGTACTTC,CSVESRDRESYEQYF
TRBJ2-2,NA,16,once,TRBV5-1,TGCGCCCGCAGCTTGGCCCCAGGAATTAACACCGGGGAGCTGTTTTTT,CARSLAPGINTGELFF
TRBJ2-7,NA,14,NA,TRBV6-5,TGTGCCAGCAGTTTATTCGGACTCGCCTACGAGCAGTACTTC,CASSLFGLAYEQYF
TRBJ2-1,TRBD2,15,NA,TRBV27,TGTGCCAGCAGGGAGGGGACTAGCGCTTACAATGAGCAGTTCTTC,CASREGTSAYNEQFF
TRBJ2-1,NA,14,NA,TRBV25-1,TGTGCCAGCAGTGTTCGACTAGATCACAATGGGCAGTTCTTC,CASSVRLDHNGQFF
TRBJ2-4,NA,15,NA,TRBV12-3/TRBV12-4,TGTGCCAGCAGCCGGGACGGACGAGCCAAAAACATTCAGTACTTC,CASSRDGRAKNIQYF
TRBJ2-7,TRBD2,15,NA,TRBV27,TGTGCCAGCAGTGCCTGGGCTAGCGGATCCTACGAGCAGTACTTC,CASSAWASGSYEQYF
TRBJ1-5,TRBD1,16,once,TRBV5-1,TGCGCCAGCAGCTTGGATGGGACAGGGCACTATCAGCCCCAGCATTTT,CASSLDGTGHYQPQHF
TRBJ1-5,NA,16,NA,TRBV7-7,TGTGCTAGCAGCTTAAGGGACGGTCCAGCAAATCAGCCCCAGCATTTT,CASSLRDGPANQPQHF
TRBJ2-7,TRBD2,16,few,TRBV3-1,TGTGCCAGCAGCCACACCCCGGGGACTACCACCTACGAGCAGTACTTC,CASSHTPGTTTYEQYF
TRBJ1-1,NA,17,NA,TRBV6-5,TGTGCCAGCAGTTACTCGAGGGGACCAATGATGAACACTGAAGCTTTCTTT,CASSYSRGPMMNTEAFF
TRBJ2-6,NA,17,NA,TRBV4-2,TGTGCCAGCAGCCAAGGCCCCCAGCTCTCTGGGGCCAACGTCCTGACTTTC,CASSQGPQLSGANVLTF
TRBJ2-1,NA,15,few,TRBV9,TGTGCCAGCAGCGCACCAGGGGTGGCCTACAATGAGCAGTTCTTC,CASSAPGVAYNEQFF
TRBJ1-4,NA,13,NA,TRBV9,TGTGCCAGCAGCGTAGACAGGAATGAAAAACTGTTTTTT,CASSVDRNEKLFF
TRBJ1-1,NA,13,NA,TRBV7-9,TGTGCCAGCAGCTTCGGGCAAGACACTGAAGCTTTCTTT,CASSFGQDTEAFF
TRBJ2-7,NA,13,few,TRBV29-1,TGCAGCGCCGGAGGGGTCGGAAGCTACGAGCAGTACTTC,CSAGGVGSYEQYF
TRBJ1-2,NA,11,NA,TRBV20-1,TGCAGTGCATCGGACACCTATGGCTACACCTTC,CSASDTYGYTF
TRBJ1-2,NA,14,few,TRBV25-1,TGTGCCAGCAGTGGAGCTACAGGAACCTATGGCTACACCTTC,CASSGATGTYGYTF
TRBJ1-2,NA,15,once,TRBV4-1,TGCGCCAGCAGCCAAGAAAGTCCAGCCAACTATGGCTACACCTTC,CASSQESPANYGYTF